One sample yielded the 19 T cell receptor beta chains listed below, sequenced in a study of blood T cell repertoires in COVID-19. Measured with immunoSEQ multiplex PCR; TCRdb has only the in-frame clones, and not every one. The data contain 130,000 to 150,000 clones, approximately 80% of them singletons. Sequenced material: peripheral blood. Receptors were obtained from a human donor in a cohort sampled during active COVID-19.

This chain joins TRBV5-6 and TRBJ1-6, with D unresolved. The CDR3 extends over 14 amino acids. CDR1 and CDR2 (germline): SGHDT, YYEEEE. V was cut by 2 bases and J by 4 bases, with 7 bases left in between. CDR3 in amino acids: CASSLRRYNSPLHF. The CDR3 DNA reads TGTGCCAGCAGCTTAAGGAGGTATAATTCACCCCTCCACTTT.

The V and J genes are TRBV5-4 and TRBJ1-1; D not certain. The CDR3 contains 15 residues. V was trimmed by 0 bases and J by 0 bases, leaving 9 bases between them. Germline assignment: CDR1 SGHNT and CDR2 YYREEE (reference sequence). CDR3 in DNA: TGTGCCAGCAGCTTGGGGCTAACAGTGAACACTGAAGCTTTCTTT. Translated, it gives CASSLGLTVNTEAFF.

The chain combines TRBV5-1 with TRBJ2-2; TRBD1 aligns across 8 bases. Germline lookup yields CDR1 SGHRS and CDR2 YFSETQ. V lost 4 bases, J lost 6 bases, and 14 bases stayed unmatched. This CDR3 is built from 17 residues. The chain's CDR3 is CASSVRQGMKEAGELFF. CDR3 in DNA: TGCGCCAGCAGCGTCCGACAGGGGATGAAGGAAGCCGGGGAGCTGTTTTTT.

This clone has only one observation. V gene TRBV23-1 combines with J gene TRBJ1-2; 10 bases are a match to TRBD1. TRBV23-1 is an ORF, with its function uncertain. V gave up 2 bases and J gave up 7 bases; unmatched junction bases: 10. This CDR3 region has 16 residues. In DNA form, the CDR3 reads TGCGCCAGCAGTCAAGGGACAGGGGTCCCGCTGAGTGGCTACACCTTC. Encoded protein: CASSQGTGVPLSGYTF.

The chain links TRBV4-1 to TRBJ1-2; 9 bases line up with TRBD1. CDR3 length: 15 residues. Losses at the gene ends were 2 bases for V and 3 bases for J; bases not matched to a gene: 4. Germline-derived CDR1 and CDR2 are MGHRA and YSYEKL. The CDR3 here is CASSQKQGADYGYTF. The CDR3 DNA sequence: TGCGCCAGCAGCCAAAAACAGGGGGCGGACTATGGCTACACCTTC.

This rearrangement joins TRBV30 to TRBJ1-6; D may be TRBD1 (6 bases). V lost 3 bases and J 6 bases, leaving 12 bases between the germline ends. Germline values: CDR1 GTSNPN, CDR2 SVGIG (reference sequence). CDR3 length: 14 amino acids. The CDR3 sequence is CAWRAGTTNSPLHF. The DNA for the CDR3 is TGTGCCTGGAGGGCCGGGACAACTAATTCACCCCTCCACTTT.

This clone was seen a single time. The chain couples TRBV5-1 to TRBJ2-5; D perhaps matches TRBD1 (5 bases). With 5 bases removed from V and 0 bases from J, the gap between germline ends came to 11 bases. CDR1 is SGHRS and CDR2 is YFSETQ in the germline V gene. The CDR3 covers 14 residues. The CDR3 DNA reads TGCGCCAGCAGAGTGGGGCCGTACCAAGAGACCCAGTACTTC. Its translation: CASRVGPYQETQYF.

The V gene is TRBV29-1, the J gene TRBJ2-3; D ambiguous. CDR1 and CDR2 from the germline V gene are SQVTM and ANQGSEA. CDR3 length equals 11 residues. The ends were cut back, 4 bases at V and 8 bases at J, with 10 bases in the middle. The CDR3 sequence: CSVGRRSTQYF. The CDR3, as DNA: TGCAGCGTTGGAAGGCGGAGTACGCAGTATTTT.

The chain joins TRBV4-1 to TRBJ1-3; possible D gene TRBD1, 5 bases. This CDR3 comprises 17 residues. In germline, CDR1 is MGHRA, CDR2 YSYEKL. The V end lost 0 bases, the J end lost 1 base, and 13 bases lay between the germline ends. CDR3 amino acids: CASSQDQYRTSGNTIYF. The DNA of the CDR3 is TGCGCCAGCAGCCAAGATCAATATAGGACATCTGGAAACACCATATATTTT.

V gene TRBV6-5 combines with J gene TRBJ2-7, with TRBD2 matching 9 bases. V lost 7 bases and J lost 6; bases outside the gene matches: 7. Germline CDR1 reads MNHEY; CDR2 reads SVGAGI. This CDR3 comprises 13 residues. The CDR3 nucleotides are TGTGCCAGCAATGCGGGGGGGCAGATCGAGCAGTACTTC. It specifies CASNAGGQIEQYF.

For the CDR3, the DNA is TGTGCCAGCAGTTTAGGGCGACCGAGGGCATACACTGAAGCTTTCTTT. This codes for CASSLGRPRAYTEAFF. This rearrangement joins TRBV27 to TRBJ1-1; D gene unclear. Trimming left V 2 bases short and J 3 bases short, with 16 bases between. The germline CDR1 and CDR2 sequences are MNHEY and SMNVEV (reference sequence). CDR3 length: 16 amino acids.

In the case of this clone: A read error may account for a junction end that differs from germline. Here the CDR3 DNA reads TGTGCCAGTAAAAAGCACGAGGCACCTACCTGGGATTTT. Its protein product is CASKKHEAPTWDF. The chain combines TRBV19 with TRBJ1-5; D unresolved. Germline assignment: CDR1 LNHDA and CDR2 SQIVND (reference sequence). This CDR3 is 13 amino acids long.

This sequence joins TRBV5-4 and TRBJ2-3; 8 bases line up with TRBD2. The CDR3 has 14 residues. With V trimmed by 2 bases and J by 5 bases, 4 bases remained unmatched. Germline CDR1 and CDR2: SGHNT and YYREEE (reference sequence). DNA of the CDR3: TGTGCCAGCAGCTTTAACGGGGGGGAAGATACGCAGTATTTT. Residues: CASSFNGGEDTQYF.

The chain has TRBV7-6 and TRBJ1-5; D may be TRBD1 (6 bases). Germline-derived CDR1 and CDR2 are SGHVS and FNYEAQ. The CDR3 is 15 residues long. V shed 1 base and J shed 3 bases, with 10 bases lying between them. In nucleotides, the CDR3 is TGTGCCAGCAGCTTAGTGACAGGAAACAATCAGCCCCAGCATTTT. This gives the protein CASSLVTGNNQPQHF.

The chain links TRBV7-3 to TRBJ1-1; D remains unclear. The V and J ends lost 5 bases and 2 bases respectively, with 9 bases between them. Germline CDR1 reads SGHTA; CDR2 reads FQGTGA. There are 13 residues in the CDR3. CDR3 nucleotides: TGTGCCAGCAGCGATCTCGGTAACACTGAAGCTTTCTTT. Translation: CASSDLGNTEAFF.

The V call is TRBV28, the J call TRBJ1-2; D ambiguous. This CDR3 is built from 11 residues. Germline CDR1 reads MDHEN; CDR2 reads SYDVKM. Trimming removed 3 bases from V and 4 bases from J, with 3 bases in between. The CDR3, as DNA: TGTGCCAGCAGTTTGGCCTATGGCTACACCTTC. Translation gives CASSLAYGYTF.

The rearrangement joins TRBV27 to TRBJ2-2, with D possibly TRBD2 on 7 matching bases. Germline values: CDR1 MNHEY, CDR2 SMNVEV (reference sequence). V dropped 0 bases and J dropped 4 bases, with 12 bases sitting between them. This CDR3 spans 16 amino acids. CDR3 nucleotide sequence: TGTGCCAGCAGTTTATCAGGGGGGGGTAGCACCGGGGAGCTGTTTTTT. Protein sequence: CASSLSGGGSTGELFF.

The V and J genes are TRBV28 and TRBJ1-1, with D hard to call. CDR1 and CDR2 (germline): MDHEN, SYDVKM. Trimming pared 2 bases from V and 1 base from J, leaving 11 bases between. This CDR3 has 15 residues. Here the CDR3 reads CASSLRITANTEAFF. The CDR3 coding sequence is TGTGCCAGCAGTTTAAGAATTACAGCGAACACTGAAGCTTTCTTT.

The V gene is TRBV7-2, the J gene TRBJ2-7; D might be TRBD2 (7 bases). The CDR3 is 15 residues long. Germline V lookup: CDR1 SGHTA, CDR2 FQGNSA. V lost 2 bases and J 2 bases, leaving 13 bases between the germline ends. The CDR3 sequence: CASSLFGGAPYEQYF. The CDR3 DNA reads as TGTGCCAGCAGCTTATTTGGGGGGGCGCCCTACGAGCAGTACTTC. Together with reference TRBV7-2 and TRBJ2-7, the CDR3 gives the full variable domain: GAGVSQSPSNKVTEKGKDVELRCDPISGHTALYWYRQSLGQGLEFLIYFQGNSAPDKSGLPSDRFSAERTGGSVSTLTIQRTQQEDSAVYLCASSLFGGAPYEQYFGPGTRLTVT.